One and the same sample provided the 8 T cell receptor beta chains below, sequenced in a study of blood T cell repertoires in COVID-19. Here immunoSEQ multiplex PCR was the method, and the copy in TCRdb shows in-frame clones only, minus some. The sample has around 250,000 clones, around 88% seen once. Input material: peripheral blood. The receptors shown here come from an elderly man with acute or convalescent COVID-19.

The chain links TRBV27 to TRBJ2-3, with TRBD2 identical over 11 bases. Germline CDR1 MNHEY, CDR2 SMNVEV (reference sequence). The V and J ends lost 4 bases and 6 bases, in that order; junction bases with no gene match: 12. The CDR3 has 17 residues. The CDR3 DNA reads as TGTGCCAGCAGTTCAACTCTAGCGGGAGGATCTTGGGATACGCAGTATTTT. It specifies CASSSTLAGGSWDTQYF.

The rearrangement uses TRBV18 and TRBJ1-2; D not resolved. The V gene's germline CDR1 is KGHSH and CDR2 LQKENI. Trimming removed 3 bases from V and 7 bases from J, with 12 bases in between. This CDR3 is built from 13 residues. The CDR3, as DNA: TGTGCCAGCTCACCTGACACGGTAGTTGGCTACACCTTC. It codes for CASSPDTVVGYTF.

With respect to this clone: The junction and the germline gene differ at one end; a read error may be behind it. This chain links TRBV7-7 with TRBJ2-7; 10 bases are shared with TRBD2. The CDR3 spans 15 residues. Germline V gives CDR1 SSHAT, CDR2 FNYEAQ (reference sequence). The CDR3 is CASSPLAGGSYEQYF. CDR3 nucleotides: TGTGCTAGCAGCCCCTTAGCGGGGGGTTCCTACGAGCAGTACTTC.

This clone came up once. The rearrangement uses TRBV3-1 (or the pseudogene TRBV3-2) and TRBJ1-5; D is uncertain. Trimming shortened V by 1 base and J by 6 bases, and 19 bases separated the two germline ends. The CDR3 consists of 17 residues. Germline V gene sequence: CDR1 LGHDT, CDR2 YNNKEL (reference sequence). CDR3 sequence (DNA): TGTGCCAGCAGCCAAGTGCCTCGGGAGGAGGTCAGTCAGCCCCAGCATTTT. It yields the protein CASSQVPREEVSQPQHF.

V and J are TRBV5-1 and TRBJ2-3; 9 bases map to TRBD2. V lost 3 bases, J lost 4 bases, and 6 bases stayed unmatched. The CDR3 covers 15 residues. Germline V CDR1 and CDR2: SGHRS, YFSETQ. This CDR3 reads CASSSTSGGPDTQYF. The CDR3 nucleotides read TGCGCCAGCAGCTCGACTAGCGGAGGCCCAGATACGCAGTATTTT.

V usage is TRBV11-2 and J usage is TRBJ1-1; 7 nucleotides line up with TRBD1. Germline CDR1 SGHAT, CDR2 FQNNGV. The length of the CDR3 is 17 residues. J gave up 4 bases and V 6 bases, and 17 bases lay outside the gene matches. The CDR3 DNA reads as TGTGCCAGCAGTCTGCTCAGGGGGATCAACAGGGCCACTGAAGCTTTCTTT. Its translation: CASSLLRGINRATEAFF.

The rearrangement links TRBV7-9 to TRBJ2-7; 11 bases are a match to TRBD2. This CDR3 is 16 amino acids long. Looked up from germline, CDR1 is SEHNR and CDR2 is FQNEAQ (reference sequence). The V and J ends lost 5 bases and 0 bases, in that order; junction bases with no gene match: 6. This chain's CDR3 is CASSLATSGNSYEQYF. CDR3 bases: TGTGCCAGCAGCCTGGCGACTAGCGGGAACTCCTACGAGCAGTACTTC.

V is TRBV9 and J is TRBJ2-5; 9 bases map to TRBD1. The CDR3 loop spans 16 amino acids. Germline V CDR1 and CDR2: SGDLS, YYNGEE. Trimming removed 4 bases from V and 5 bases from J; junction bases left unmatched: 12. The CDR3 loop reads CASSTTGTGSWETQYF. CDR3 coding DNA: TGTGCCAGCAGCACAACCGGGACAGGGTCTTGGGAGACCCAGTACTTC.